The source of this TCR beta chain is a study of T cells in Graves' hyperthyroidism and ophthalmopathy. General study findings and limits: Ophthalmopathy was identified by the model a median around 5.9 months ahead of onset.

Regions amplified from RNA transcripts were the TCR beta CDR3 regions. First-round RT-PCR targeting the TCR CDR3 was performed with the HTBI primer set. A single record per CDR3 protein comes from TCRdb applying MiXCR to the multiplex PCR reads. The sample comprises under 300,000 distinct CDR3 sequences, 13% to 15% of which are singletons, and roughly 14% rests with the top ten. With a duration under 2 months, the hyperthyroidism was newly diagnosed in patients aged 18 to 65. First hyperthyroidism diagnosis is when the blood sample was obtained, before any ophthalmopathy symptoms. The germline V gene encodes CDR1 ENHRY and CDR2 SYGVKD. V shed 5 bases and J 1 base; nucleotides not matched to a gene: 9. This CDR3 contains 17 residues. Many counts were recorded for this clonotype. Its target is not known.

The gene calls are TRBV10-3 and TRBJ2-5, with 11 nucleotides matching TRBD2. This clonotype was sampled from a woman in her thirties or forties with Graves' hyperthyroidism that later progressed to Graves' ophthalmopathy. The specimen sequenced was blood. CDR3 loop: CAISKTLGLAGQETQYF. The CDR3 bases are TGTGCCATCAGTAAGACCCTTGGACTAGCGGGCCAAGAGACCCAGTACTTC.